This TCR beta chain was identified in a study of OX40 agonist ivuxolimab in advanced cancers. For the study at large: With a range of about 23 to 90, age averaged approximately 64 years, and around 83% were male.

Generated by immunoSEQ multiplex PCR, the TCRdb table keeps only in-frame clones and is missing some. The table has about 27,000 clones, approximately 85% seen once. CDR1 SGHTA and CDR2 FQGNSA come from the germline V gene. The CDR3 is 14 residues long, ends included. Comments on this clone: No DNA is shown, since the ends of the CDR3 on it are uncertain; the CDR3 is the one TCRdb lists.

The chain is built from TRBV7-2 and TRBJ2-5. Here the sequenced sample was CD4+ or CD8+ T cells sorted from blood, taken in a trial of the OX40 agonist ivuxolimab. The sequence was collected from an adult with an advanced solid tumor such as melanoma, head and neck, liver or kidney cancer. The chain's CDR3 is CASSFGAGGETQYF.